Following are 10 T cell receptor beta chains from one sample sequenced in a study of cytomegalovirus exposure and HLA in healthy donors. In the PCR, 60 Vbeta and 13 Jbeta primers were used. Here immunoSEQ multiplex PCR was the method, and the copy in TCRdb shows in-frame clones only, minus some. The sample includes approximately 260,000 clones, almost 85% of them seen just once. Sequencing was performed on PBMCs. The receptor source for this set is a woman aged 40 to 50 in good health and CMV-seropositive.

This chain connects TRBV27 to TRBJ2-1, with 14 nucleotides matching TRBD2. Germline CDR1 and CDR2: MNHEY and SMNVEV (reference sequence). The CDR3 runs 17 residues. Trimming took 5 bases from V and 8 from J; bases not matched to a gene: 11. The CDR3 bases are TGTGCCAGCAGTCTGACCCTGGGACTAGCGGGAGCCCATGAGCAGTTCTTC. This translates into CASSLTLGLAGAHEQFF.

The V call is TRBV7-9, the J call TRBJ1-4, with 7 bases fitting TRBD1. Trimming removed 3 bases from V and 4 bases from J; junction bases left unmatched: 5. CDR3 length: 15 amino acids. Germline CDR1 and CDR2: SEHNR and FQNEAQ (reference sequence). CDR3 DNA sequence: TGTGCCAGCAGCTTTACCGGGACAGTTAATGAAAAACTGTTTTTT. Translated, it gives CASSFTGTVNEKLFF.

The V call is TRBV2, the J call TRBJ2-4; tentative D call: TRBD2 (6 bases). Per germline, CDR1 SNHLY and CDR2 FYNNEI. This CDR3 has 15 amino acids. V lost 4 bases and J 3 bases, leaving 13 bases between the germline ends. This CDR3 reads CASSGPWGVKNIQYF. The CDR3 DNA sequence: TGTGCCAGCAGTGGCCCTTGGGGGGTCAAAAACATTCAGTACTTC.

The chain uses TRBV29-1 and TRBJ1-1; a possible D gene is TRBD1 (5 bases). Germline CDR1 is SQVTM and CDR2 is ANQGSEA. Trimming took 7 bases from V and 7 from J, leaving 13 bases between them. CDR3 size: 11 residues. The CDR3 nucleotides read TGCAGCGGCCGCATAGACAGTGAAGCTTTCTTT. It specifies CSGRIDSEAFF. The whole variable domain, filled in from reference TRBV29-1 and TRBJ1-1, reads SAVISQKPSRDICQRGTSLTIQCQVDSQVTMMFWYRQQPGQSLTLIATANQGSEATYESGFVIDKFPISRPNLTFSTLTVSNMSPEDSSIYLCSGRIDSEAFFGQGTRLTVV.

The V gene is TRBV30, the J gene TRBJ2-3; the match to TRBD1 covers 10 bases. The CDR3 consists of 15 residues. The germline CDR1 and CDR2 sequences are GTSNPN and SVGIG (reference sequence). Unmatched junction bases numbered 4, after V lost 0 bases and J lost 4 bases. Written as DNA, the CDR3 is TGTGCCTGGAGTGTTGTGACAGGGGGCCCAGATACGCAGTATTTT. This translates into CAWSVVTGGPDTQYF. The full variable domain, rest sourced from reference TRBV30 and TRBJ2-3, is SQTIHQWPATLVQPVGSPLSLECTVEGTSNPNLYWYRQAAGRGLQLLFYSVGIGQISSEVPQNLSASRPQDRQFILSSKKLLLSDSGFYLCAWSVVTGGPDTQYFGPGTRLTVL.

The J gene is TRBJ1-2, the V gene TRBV7-2, with unresolved D. Germline values: CDR1 SGHTA, CDR2 FQGNSA. CDR3 length: 16 residues. Trimming shortened V by 1 base and J by 4 bases, and 16 bases separated the two germline ends. The CDR3 loop is CASSLVAGKEIYGYTF. The CDR3 DNA reads as TGTGCCAGCAGCTTAGTAGCGGGGAAGGAGATCTATGGCTACACCTTC.

The J gene is TRBJ2-1, the V gene TRBV2; 11 nucleotides align to TRBD2. This CDR3 is built from 16 residues. V was pared by 5 bases and J by 10 bases, with 13 bases of the junction left unmatched. Germline loops: CDR1 SNHLY, CDR2 FYNNEI. The CDR3 region is CASSKLAGDRRGEQFF. In DNA form, the CDR3 reads TGTGCCAGCAGTAAACTAGCGGGAGACCGGCGCGGCGAGCAGTTCTTC.

The rearrangement links TRBV11-1 to TRBJ2-5; D not certain. Germline V gene sequence: CDR1 SGHAT, CDR2 FQDESV (reference sequence). This CDR3 region has 11 residues. V gave up 6 bases and J gave up 3 bases, with 5 bases separating them. CDR3: CASRHEETQYF. The CDR3 DNA reads as TGTGCCAGCAGACACGAAGAGACCCAGTACTTC.

J is TRBJ2-1 and V is TRBV19; a weak D match, TRBD2 (6 bases). This CDR3 has 14 residues. Germline assignment: CDR1 LNHDA and CDR2 SQIVND (reference sequence). V gave up 5 bases and J gave up 9 bases, with 17 bases separating them. CDR3 region: CASSQWTSGGEQFF. The CDR3 nucleotides read TGTGCCAGTAGTCAGTGGACTTCCGGGGGTGAGCAGTTCTTC.

This chain's CDR3 is CAWSAGTSGSFELDEQFF. CDR3 sequence (DNA): TGTGCCTGGAGCGCCGGGACTAGCGGGAGTTTCGAGTTAGATGAGCAGTTCTTC. J is TRBJ2-1 and V is TRBV30, with 14 bases aligning to TRBD2. The V gene's germline CDR1 is GTSNPN and CDR2 SVGIG (reference sequence). The CDR3 totals 18 residues. With 3 bases clipped from V and 8 bases from J, the junction kept 15 bases outside the gene matches.